This T cell receptor (beta chain) was observed in a study of blood T cell repertoires in COVID-19. In the study overall: The samples span acute and convalescent COVID-19 from the United States, Italy and Spain. Nucleic acid was either cDNA or gDNA, and it came from T cells, B-cell-depleted T cells, or PBMCs.

Per the authors' pipeline: Reference gene primer amplification in the assay estimated nucleated cell counts. Sequencing was performed with immunoSEQ multiplex PCR; in TCRdb, only in-frame clones are kept and a portion is missing. That table supplies the V and J calls and clone size; D and trimming were determined from the DNA. The sample lists approximately 120,000 clones; around 89% were seen once. CDR1 KGHSH and CDR2 LQKENI come from the germline V gene. V gave up 6 bases and J gave up 0 bases, with 21 bases separating them. The CDR3 covers 19 residues. The receptor was isolated from a human donor in a cohort sampled during active COVID-19. The chain carries TRBV18 and TRBJ2-6, with D tentatively TRBD2 (5 bases). The sequenced sample consisted of peripheral blood. CDR3 coding DNA: TGTGCCAGCTCTCGTAAGCGGAGCGGAGAAGACTCTGGGGCCAACGTCCTGACTTTC. It codes for CASSRKRSGEDSGANVLTF.